The present T cell receptor beta chain was sequenced within a study of blood T cells in healthy people across ages. It was with a sample-barcoded 5' primer and a J-beta primer mix that a second PCR of roughly 7 to 11 cycles was run. Unique molecular identifiers of 12 random nucleotides labeled each cDNA. In TCRdb, the 5' RACE reads were re-called with MiXCR into one record per CDR3 protein. The sample lists 650,000 to 900,000 distinct CDR3 sequences, approximately 65% occurring once. Of note for this clonotype: Its antigen is currently unknown.

The draw of peripheral blood yielded roughly 10 milliliters from each donor. Samples each yielded at least 5 micrograms of total RNA. Whole-study results and caveats: As naive T cell percentage varied, TCR beta diversity correlated strongly with it.

Source material: blood. This TCR derives from a man aged 25 to 45 in good health.

The CDR3 sequence is CSVEAAGGQPQHF. The CDR3 nucleotides read TGCAGCGTTGAAGCGGCAGGGGGTCAGCCCCAGCATTTT. The chain uses TRBV29-1 and TRBJ1-5, with 7 bases aligning to TRBD1. V lost 1 base, J lost 6 bases, and 3 bases stayed unmatched. The CDR3 runs to 13 residues. The germline CDR1 and CDR2 sequences are SQVTM and ANQGSEA.